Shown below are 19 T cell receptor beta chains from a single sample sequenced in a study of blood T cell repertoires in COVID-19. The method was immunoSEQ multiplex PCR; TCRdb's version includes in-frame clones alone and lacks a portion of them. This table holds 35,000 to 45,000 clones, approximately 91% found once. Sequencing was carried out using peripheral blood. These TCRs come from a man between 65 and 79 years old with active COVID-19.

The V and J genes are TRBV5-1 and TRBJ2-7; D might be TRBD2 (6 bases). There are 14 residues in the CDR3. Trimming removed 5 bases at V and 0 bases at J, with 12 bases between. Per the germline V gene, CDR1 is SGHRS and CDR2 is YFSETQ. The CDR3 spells CASREGPTSYEQYF. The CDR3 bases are TGCGCCAGCAGGGAGGGGCCTACCTCCTACGAGCAGTACTTC.

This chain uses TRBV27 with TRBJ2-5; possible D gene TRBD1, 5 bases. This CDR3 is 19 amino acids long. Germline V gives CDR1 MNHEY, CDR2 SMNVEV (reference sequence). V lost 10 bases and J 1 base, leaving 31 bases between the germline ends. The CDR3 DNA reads TGTGCCACCTTTCGGTCTTGGCCCCTTGCCACAGGCTCCCAAGAGACCCAGTACTTC. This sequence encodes CATFRSWPLATGSQETQYF.

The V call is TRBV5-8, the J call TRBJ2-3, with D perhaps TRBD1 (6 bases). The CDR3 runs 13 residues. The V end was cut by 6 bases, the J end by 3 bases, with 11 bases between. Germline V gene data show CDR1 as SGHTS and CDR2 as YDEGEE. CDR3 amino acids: CASKMTGTDTQYF. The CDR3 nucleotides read TGTGCCAGCAAAATGACAGGTACAGATACGCAGTATTTT.

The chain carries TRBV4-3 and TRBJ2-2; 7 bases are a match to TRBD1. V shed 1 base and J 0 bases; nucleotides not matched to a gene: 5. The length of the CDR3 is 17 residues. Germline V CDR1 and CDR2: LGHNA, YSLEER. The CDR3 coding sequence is TGCGCCAGCAGCCAAGGAGCCCAGGGGGCGAACACCGGGGAGCTGTTTTTT. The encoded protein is CASSQGAQGANTGELFF.

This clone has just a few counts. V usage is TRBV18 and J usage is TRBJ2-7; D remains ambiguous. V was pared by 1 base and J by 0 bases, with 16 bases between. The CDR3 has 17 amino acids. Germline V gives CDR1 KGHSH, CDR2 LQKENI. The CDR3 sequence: CASSPLPGFDPSYEQYF. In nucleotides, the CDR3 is TGTGCCAGCTCACCACTCCCCGGGTTTGACCCCTCCTACGAGCAGTACTTC.

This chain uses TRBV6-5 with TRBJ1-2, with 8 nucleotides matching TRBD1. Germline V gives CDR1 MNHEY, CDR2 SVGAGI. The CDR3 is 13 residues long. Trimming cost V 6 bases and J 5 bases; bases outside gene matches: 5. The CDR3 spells CASRETGEYGYTF. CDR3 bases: TGTGCCAGCAGGGAGACAGGGGAATATGGCTACACCTTC.

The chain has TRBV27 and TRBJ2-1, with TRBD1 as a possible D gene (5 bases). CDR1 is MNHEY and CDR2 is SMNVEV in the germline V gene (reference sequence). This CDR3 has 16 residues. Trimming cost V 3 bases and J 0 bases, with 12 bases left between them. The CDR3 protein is CASSLSDGHSYNEQFF. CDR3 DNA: TGTGCCAGCAGTTTGTCTGACGGACACTCCTACAATGAGCAGTTCTTC.

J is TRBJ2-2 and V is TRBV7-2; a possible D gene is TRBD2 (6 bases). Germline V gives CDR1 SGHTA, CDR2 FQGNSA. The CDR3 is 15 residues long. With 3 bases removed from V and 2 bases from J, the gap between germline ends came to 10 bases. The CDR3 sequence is CASSFTGANTGELFF. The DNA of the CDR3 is TGTGCCAGCAGCTTTACGGGAGCAAACACCGGGGAGCTGTTTTTT. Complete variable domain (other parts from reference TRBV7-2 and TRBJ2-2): GAGVSQSPSNKVTEKGKDVELRCDPISGHTALYWYRQSLGQGLEFLIYFQGNSAPDKSGLPSDRFSAERTGGSVSTLTIQRTQQEDSAVYLCASSFTGANTGELFFGEGSRLTVL.

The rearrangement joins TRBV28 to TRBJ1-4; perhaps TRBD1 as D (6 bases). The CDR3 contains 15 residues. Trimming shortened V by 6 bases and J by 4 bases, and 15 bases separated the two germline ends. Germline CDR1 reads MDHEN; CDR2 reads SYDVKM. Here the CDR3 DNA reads TGTGCCAGCAGACCTGGGACACCAGTTAATGAAAAACTGTTTTTT. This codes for CASRPGTPVNEKLFF.

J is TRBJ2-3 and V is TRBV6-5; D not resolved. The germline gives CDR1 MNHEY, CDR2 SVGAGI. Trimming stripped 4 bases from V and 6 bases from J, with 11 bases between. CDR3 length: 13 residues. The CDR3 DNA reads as TGTGCCAGCAGTTTTCAGGTGACGGATACGCAGTATTTT. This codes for CASSFQVTDTQYF.

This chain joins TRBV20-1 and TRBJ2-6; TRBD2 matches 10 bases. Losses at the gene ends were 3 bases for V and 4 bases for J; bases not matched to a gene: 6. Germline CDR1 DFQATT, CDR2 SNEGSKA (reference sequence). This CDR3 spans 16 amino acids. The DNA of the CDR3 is TGCAGTGCTAGTCTAGCGGGAGTTTTAGGGGCCAACGTCCTGACTTTC. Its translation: CSASLAGVLGANVLTF.

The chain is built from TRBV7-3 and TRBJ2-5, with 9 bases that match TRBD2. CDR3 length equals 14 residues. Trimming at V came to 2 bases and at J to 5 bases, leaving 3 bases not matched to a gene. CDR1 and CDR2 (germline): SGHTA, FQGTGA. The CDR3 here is CASSLAGGLETQYF. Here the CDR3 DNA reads TGTGCCAGCAGCTTAGCGGGAGGGCTTGAGACCCAGTACTTC. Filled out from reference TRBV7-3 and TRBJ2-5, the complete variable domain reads GAGVSQTPSNKVTEKGKYVELRCDPISGHTALYWYRQSLGQGPEFLIYFQGTGAADDSGLPNDRFFAVRPEGSVSTLKIQRTERGDSAVYLCASSLAGGLETQYFGPGTRLLVL.

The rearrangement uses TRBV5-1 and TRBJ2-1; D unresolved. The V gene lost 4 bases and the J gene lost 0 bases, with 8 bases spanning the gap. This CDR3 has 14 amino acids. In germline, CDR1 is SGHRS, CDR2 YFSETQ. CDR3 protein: CASSRMSSYNEQFF. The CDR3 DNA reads TGCGCCAGCAGCAGAATGAGCTCCTACAATGAGCAGTTCTTC.

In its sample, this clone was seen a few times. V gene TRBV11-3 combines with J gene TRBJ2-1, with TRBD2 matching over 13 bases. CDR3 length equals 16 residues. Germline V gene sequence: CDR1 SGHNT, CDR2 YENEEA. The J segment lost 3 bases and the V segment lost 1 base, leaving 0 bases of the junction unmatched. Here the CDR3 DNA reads TGTGCCAGCAGCTTAGGGACTAGCGGGAGCTACAATGAGCAGTTCTTC. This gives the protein CASSLGTSGSYNEQFF.

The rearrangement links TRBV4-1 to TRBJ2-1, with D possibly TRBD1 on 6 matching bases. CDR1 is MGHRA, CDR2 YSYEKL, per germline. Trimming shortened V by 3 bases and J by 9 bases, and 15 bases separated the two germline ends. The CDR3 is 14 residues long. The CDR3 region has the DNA TGCGCCAGCAGCCAGGAACCCAGGGGTTTTGAGCAGTTCTTC. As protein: CASSQEPRGFEQFF.

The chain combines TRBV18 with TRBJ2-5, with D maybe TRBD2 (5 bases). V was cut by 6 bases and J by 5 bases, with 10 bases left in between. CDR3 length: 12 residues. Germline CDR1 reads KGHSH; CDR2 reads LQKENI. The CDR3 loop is CASSASGETQYF. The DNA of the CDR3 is TGTGCCAGCTCCGCTTCGGGGGAGACCCAGTACTTC.

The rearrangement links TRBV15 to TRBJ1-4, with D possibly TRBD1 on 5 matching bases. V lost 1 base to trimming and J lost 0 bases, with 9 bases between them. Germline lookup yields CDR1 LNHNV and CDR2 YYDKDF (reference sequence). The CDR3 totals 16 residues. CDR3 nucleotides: TGTGCCACCAGCAGAGGGGGCAGTGCAACTAATGAAAAACTGTTTTTT. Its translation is CATSRGGSATNEKLFF.

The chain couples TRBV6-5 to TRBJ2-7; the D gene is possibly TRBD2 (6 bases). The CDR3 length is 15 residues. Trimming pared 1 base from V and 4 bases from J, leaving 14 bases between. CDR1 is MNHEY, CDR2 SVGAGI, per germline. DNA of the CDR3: TGTGCCAGCAGTTACTTGACTAGTCGTGGTTACGAGCAGTACTTC. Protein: CASSYLTSRGYEQYF.

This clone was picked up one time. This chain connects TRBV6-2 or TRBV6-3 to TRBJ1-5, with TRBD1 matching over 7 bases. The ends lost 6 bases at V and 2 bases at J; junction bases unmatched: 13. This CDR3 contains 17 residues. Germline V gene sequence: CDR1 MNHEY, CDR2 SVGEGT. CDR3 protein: CASSPNTGAFGNQPQHF. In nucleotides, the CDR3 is TGTGCCAGCAGCCCTAACACAGGGGCATTCGGCAATCAGCCCCAGCATTTT.